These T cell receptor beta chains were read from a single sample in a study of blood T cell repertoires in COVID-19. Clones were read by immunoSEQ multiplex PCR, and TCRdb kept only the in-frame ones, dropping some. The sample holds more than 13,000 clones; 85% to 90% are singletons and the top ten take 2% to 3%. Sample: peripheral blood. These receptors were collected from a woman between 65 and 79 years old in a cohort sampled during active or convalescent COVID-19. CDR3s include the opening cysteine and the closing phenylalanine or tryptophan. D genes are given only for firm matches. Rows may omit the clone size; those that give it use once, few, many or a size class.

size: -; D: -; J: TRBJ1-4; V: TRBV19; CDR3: CASSILTDNEKLFF; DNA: TGTGCCAGTAGTATATTGACAGACAATGAAAAACTGTTTTTT
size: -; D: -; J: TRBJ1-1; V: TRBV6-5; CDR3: CASSSRQVFDFAFF; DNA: TGTGCCAGCAGTTCTCGACAGGTTTTTGACTTCGCTTTCTTT
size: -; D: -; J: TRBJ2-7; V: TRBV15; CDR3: CATSIGQYEQYF; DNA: TGTGCCACCAGCATAGGACAGTACGAGCAGTACTTC
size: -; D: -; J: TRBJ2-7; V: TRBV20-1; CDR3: CSVVGGDEQYF; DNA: TGCAGCGTCGTGGGGGGTGACGAGCAGTACTTC
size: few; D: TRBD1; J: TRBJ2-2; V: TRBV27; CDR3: CASTPGDRGSGELFF; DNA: TGTGCCAGCACCCCAGGGGACAGGGGGTCCGGGGAGCTGTTTTTT
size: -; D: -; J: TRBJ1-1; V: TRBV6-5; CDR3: CASSYSARGNTEAFF; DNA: TGTGCCAGCAGTTACTCTGCCAGGGGGAACACTGAAGCTTTCTTT
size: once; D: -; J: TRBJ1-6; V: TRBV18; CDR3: CASSPPRARGSPLHF; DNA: TGTGCCAGCTCACCACCACGGGCTAGGGGTTCACCCCTCCACTTT
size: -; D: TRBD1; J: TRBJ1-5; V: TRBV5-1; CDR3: CASKEQPGTVNQPQHF; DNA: TGCGCCAGCAAAGAGCAACCAGGGACAGTCAATCAGCCCCAGCATTTT
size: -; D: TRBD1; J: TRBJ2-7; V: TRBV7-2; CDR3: CASSLMASTGLSGQYF; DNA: TGTGCCAGCAGCTTAATGGCGTCGACAGGGCTTTCAGGGCAGTACTTC
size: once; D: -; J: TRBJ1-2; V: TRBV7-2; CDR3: CASSPRGENYGYTF; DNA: TGTGCCAGCAGCCCGCGGGGAGAGAACTATGGCTACACCTTC
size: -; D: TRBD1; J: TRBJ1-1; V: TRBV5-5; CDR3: CASSPRTGVNTEAFF; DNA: TGTGCCAGCAGCCCCCGGACAGGGGTGAACACTGAAGCTTTCTTT
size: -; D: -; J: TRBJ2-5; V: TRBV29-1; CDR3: CSVVQSGETQYF; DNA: TGCAGCGTTGTCCAGTCGGGGGAGACCCAGTACTTC
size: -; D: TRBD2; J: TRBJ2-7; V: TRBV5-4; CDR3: CASSRQGLAGALYEQYF; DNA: TGTGCCAGCAGCCGGCAAGGACTAGCGGGAGCCCTCTACGAGCAGTACTTC
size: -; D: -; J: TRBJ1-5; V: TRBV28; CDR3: CASSFGGPGPQHF; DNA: TGTGCCAGCAGTTTCGGGGGGCCGGGGCCCCAGCATTTT
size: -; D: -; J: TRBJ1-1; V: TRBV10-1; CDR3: CASSLNLNTEAFF; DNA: TGCGCCAGCAGTCTAAATTTGAACACTGAAGCTTTCTTT
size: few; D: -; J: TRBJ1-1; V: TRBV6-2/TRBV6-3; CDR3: CASSYQGLAEAFF; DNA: TGTGCCAGCAGTTATCAGGGGTTGGCTGAAGCTTTCTTT
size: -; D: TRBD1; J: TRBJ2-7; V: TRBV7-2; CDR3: CASSPRQGNYEQYF; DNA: TGTGCCAGCAGCCCTCGACAGGGGAACTACGAGCAGTACTTC
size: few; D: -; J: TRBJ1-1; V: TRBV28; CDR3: CASSFSTEAFF; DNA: TGTGCCAGCAGTTTTTCTACTGAAGCTTTCTTT
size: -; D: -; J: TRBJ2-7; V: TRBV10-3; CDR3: CAISRDSQSSYEQYF; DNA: TGTGCCATCAGCAGGGACTCCCAGAGCTCCTACGAGCAGTACTTC
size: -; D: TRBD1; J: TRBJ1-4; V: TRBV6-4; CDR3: CADRTGPYEKLFF; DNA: TGTGCCGACAGGACAGGCCCCTATGAAAAACTGTTTTTT
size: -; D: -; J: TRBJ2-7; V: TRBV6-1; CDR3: CASSDPADPLQAYEQYF; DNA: TGTGCCAGCAGTGATCCGGCAGACCCACTTCAGGCCTACGAGCAGTACTTC
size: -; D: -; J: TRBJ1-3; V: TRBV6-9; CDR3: CASSYSQVRRKNTIYF; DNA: TGTGCCAGCAGTTATTCCCAGGTACGCCGTAAAAACACCATATATTTT
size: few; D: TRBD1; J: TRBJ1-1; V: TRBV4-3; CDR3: CASSQAGGWGRTEAFF; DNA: TGCGCCAGCAGCCAAGCAGGGGGCTGGGGTAGAACTGAAGCTTTCTTT
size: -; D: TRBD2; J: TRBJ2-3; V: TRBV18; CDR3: CASSIPSGGTDTQYF; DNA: TGTGCCAGCTCAATCCCTAGCGGGGGCACAGATACGCAGTATTTT
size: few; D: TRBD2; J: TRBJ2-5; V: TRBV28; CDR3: CASSKGRGTSGQETQYF; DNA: TGTGCCAGCAGCAAGGGGAGAGGAACTAGCGGACAAGAGACCCAGTACTTC
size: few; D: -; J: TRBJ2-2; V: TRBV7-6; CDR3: CASSHLDRLNTGELFF; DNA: TGTGCCAGCAGCCACCTTGACAGGCTGAACACCGGGGAGCTGTTTTTT
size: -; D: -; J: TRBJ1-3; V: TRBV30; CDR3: CAWRKGEGNTIYF; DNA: TGTGCCTGGAGAAAGGGGGAGGGAAACACCATATATTTT
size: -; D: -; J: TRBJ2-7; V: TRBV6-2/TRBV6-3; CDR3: CASSYSQAEQYF; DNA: TGTGCCAGCAGTTACTCGCAGGCCGAGCAGTACTTC
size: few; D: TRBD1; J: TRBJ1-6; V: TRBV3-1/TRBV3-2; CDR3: CASSPEGAVDSPLHF; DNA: TGTGCCAGCAGCCCCGAGGGGGCCGTGGATTCACCCCTCCACTTT
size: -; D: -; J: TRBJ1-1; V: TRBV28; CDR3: CASSLLGGDTEAFF; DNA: TGTGCCAGCAGTTTATTGGGGGGAGACACTGAAGCTTTCTTT
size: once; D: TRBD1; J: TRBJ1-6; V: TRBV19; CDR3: CASRSLGQGYNSPLHF; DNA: TGTGCCAGTAGATCTCTGGGACAGGGCTATAATTCACCCCTCCACTTT
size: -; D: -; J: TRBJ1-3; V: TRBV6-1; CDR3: CASSESVFSGNTIYF; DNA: TGTGCCAGCAGTGAATCCGTGTTCTCTGGAAACACCATATATTTT
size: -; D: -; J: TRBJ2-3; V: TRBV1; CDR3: CTSTPGDTQYF; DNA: TGCACCAGCACCCCGGGGGATACGCAGTATTTT